The 11 T cell receptor beta chains in this list originate from one sample, sequenced in a study of blood T cell repertoires in COVID-19. TCRdb's copy holds only in-frame clones and misses some; the assay was immunoSEQ multiplex PCR. The data contain some 40,000 clones, 88% of them singletons. The sequenced material came from peripheral blood. Receptor source: a human donor in a cohort sampled during active COVID-19.

This rearrangement joins TRBV13 to TRBJ1-3; D ambiguous. There are 16 residues in the CDR3. Germline-derived CDR1 and CDR2 are PRHDT and FYEKMQ (reference sequence). Trimming pared 4 bases from V and 0 bases from J, leaving 13 bases between. The CDR3 loop is CASSSLTHSSGNTIYF. As DNA, the CDR3 is TGTGCCAGCAGCTCTTTAACTCACAGCTCTGGAAACACCATATATTTT. Using reference TRBV13 and TRBJ1-3 for the parts outside the CDR3, the full variable domain is AAGVIQSPRHLIKEKRETATLKCYPIPRHDTVYWYQQGPGQDPQFLISFYEKMQSDKGSIPDRFSAQQFSDYHSELNMSSLELGDSALYFCASSSLTHSSGNTIYFGEGSWLTVV.

The V call is TRBV3-1 (or the pseudogene TRBV3-2), the J call TRBJ2-7; 10 bases fit TRBD2. The CDR3 is made up of 14 amino acids. The V and J ends lost 4 bases and 3 bases, in that order; junction bases with no gene match: 3. CDR1 and CDR2 from the germline V gene are LGHDT and YNNKEL (reference sequence). The CDR3 bases are TGTGCCAGCAGCCCTGCTAGCGGGAGCTACGAGCAGTACTTC. Translating it yields CASSPASGSYEQYF.

This chain uses TRBV2 with TRBJ2-5; D is perhaps TRBD2 (6 bases). The CDR3 sequence is 15 residues long. Germline CDR1 is SNHLY and CDR2 is FYNNEI. The V end was cut by 4 bases, the J end by 0 bases, with 12 bases between. CDR3 in amino acids: CASSGGGNHQETQYF. DNA for the CDR3: TGTGCCAGCAGTGGAGGCGGGAACCACCAAGAGACCCAGTACTTC.

The genes are TRBV9 and TRBJ2-5; a weak D match, TRBD2 (6 bases). Germline V gene lookup returns CDR1 SGDLS and CDR2 YYNGEE. V lost 3 bases and J lost 2, with 17 bases in between. This CDR3 contains 16 residues. The CDR3 DNA sequence: TGTGCCAGCAGCGCCAAGACGGGACTTCATCAAGAGACCCAGTACTTC. Amino acid sequence: CASSAKTGLHQETQYF.

The chain couples TRBV6-4 to TRBJ2-1; 13 nucleotides match TRBD2. Per the germline V gene, CDR1 is MRHNA and CDR2 is SNTAGT. Trimming at V came to 3 bases and at J to 9 bases, leaving 5 bases not matched to a gene. CDR3 size: 15 residues. In DNA, the CDR3 is TGTGCCAGCAGTGAGACTAGCGGGAGGTTGGGTGAGCAGTTCTTC. This encodes CASSETSGRLGEQFF.

The rearrangement joins TRBV9 to TRBJ2-7; the D gene is possibly TRBD1 (5 bases). This CDR3 region has 17 residues. V was clipped by 4 bases and J by 0 bases, with 20 bases between them. The germline gives CDR1 SGDLS, CDR2 YYNGEE. The CDR3 reads CASSPRQSTLSSYEQYF. In DNA, the CDR3 is TGTGCCAGCAGCCCTCGACAGTCCACCCTGAGCTCCTACGAGCAGTACTTC.

The chain carries TRBV5-1 and TRBJ1-2; possible D gene TRBD1, 5 bases. Germline lookup yields CDR1 SGHRS and CDR2 YFSETQ. The V end lost 0 bases, the J end lost 5 bases, and 17 bases lay between the germline ends. This CDR3 contains 16 residues. The CDR3 is CASSLAPELGGYGYTF. DNA of the CDR3: TGCGCCAGCAGCTTGGCCCCGGAGTTGGGGGGATATGGCTACACCTTC.

This chain connects TRBV5-1 to TRBJ2-3, with 12 positions matching TRBD2. Trimming took 1 base from V and 4 from J; bases not matched to a gene: 7. The CDR3 consists of 17 residues. CDR1 is SGHRS and CDR2 is YFSETQ in the germline V gene. The CDR3 nucleotides are TGCGCCAGCAGCTTGCCCCGAGGACTAGCGGGGCCAGATACGCAGTATTTT. It yields the protein CASSLPRGLAGPDTQYF.

The DNA of the CDR3 is TGTGCCACCAGCAGAGGAGATTCGAACACTGAAGCTTTCTTT. This encodes CATSRGDSNTEAFF. The V and J genes are TRBV15 and TRBJ1-1; D is uncertain. V was pared by 1 base and J by 1 base, with 7 bases between. CDR3 size: 14 residues. Germline CDR1 and CDR2: LNHNV and YYDKDF (reference sequence).

This chain connects TRBV4-2 to TRBJ2-7, with D perhaps TRBD2 (7 bases). Germline loops: CDR1 LGHNA, CDR2 YNFKEQ. The CDR3 spans 14 residues. With 2 bases removed from V and 2 bases from J, the gap between germline ends came to 10 bases. In DNA, the CDR3 is TGTGCCAGCAGCCAATCCGGGGGGCCCTACGAGCAGTACTTC. It codes for CASSQSGGPYEQYF.

The J gene is TRBJ2-3, the V gene TRBV30; possibly TRBD1 for D (5 bases). CDR3 length equals 14 residues. From germline, CDR1 is GTSNPN and CDR2 SVGIG (reference sequence). V lost 4 bases and J 2 bases, leaving 13 bases between the germline ends. CDR3 sequence: CAWTPHGHTDTQYF. CDR3 DNA sequence: TGTGCCTGGACCCCCCATGGACACACAGATACGCAGTATTTT.